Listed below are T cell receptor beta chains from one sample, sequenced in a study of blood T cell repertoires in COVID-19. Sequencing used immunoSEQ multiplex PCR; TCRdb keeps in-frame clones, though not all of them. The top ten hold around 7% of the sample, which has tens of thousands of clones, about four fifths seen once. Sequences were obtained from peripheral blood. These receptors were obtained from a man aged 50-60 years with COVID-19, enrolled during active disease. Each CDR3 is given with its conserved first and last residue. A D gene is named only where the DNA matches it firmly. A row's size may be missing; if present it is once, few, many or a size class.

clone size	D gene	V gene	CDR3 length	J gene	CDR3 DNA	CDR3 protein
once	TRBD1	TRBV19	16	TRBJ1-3	TGTGCCGCAAGCCCCGGACAGGGGGCGCATGGAAACACCATATATTTT	CAASPGQGAHGNTIYF
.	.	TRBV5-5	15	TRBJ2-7	TGTGCCAGCAGCACCGGCCGCGGGCTTATATCGGAGCAGTACTTC	CASSTGRGLISEQYF
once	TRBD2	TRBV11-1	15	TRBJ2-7	TGTGCCAGCAGTAGAGACCGTAGCGGGAACTACGAGCAGTACTTC	CASSRDRSGNYEQYF
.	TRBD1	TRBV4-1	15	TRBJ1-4	TGCGCCAGCAGCCAAACGGGACAGGCTAATGAAAAACTGTTTTTT	CASSQTGQANEKLFF
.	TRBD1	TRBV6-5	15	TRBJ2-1	TGTGCCAGCCAAATAGACAGGGGTTCCTACAATGAGCAGTTCTTC	CASQIDRGSYNEQFF
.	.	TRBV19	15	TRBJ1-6	TGTGCCAGTAGTATAGCCCCAGGGATCGATTCACCCCTCCACTTT	CASSIAPGIDSPLHF
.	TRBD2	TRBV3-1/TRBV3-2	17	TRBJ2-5	TGTGCCAGCAGCCAAGGATTAGCGGGAGGGAACCAAGAGACCCAGTACTTC	CASSQGLAGGNQETQYF
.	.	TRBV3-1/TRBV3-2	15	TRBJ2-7	TGTGCCAGCAGCCAAGACTCAACAGGGTTCGACGAGCAGTACTTC	CASSQDSTGFDEQYF
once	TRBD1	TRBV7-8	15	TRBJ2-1	TGTGCCAGCAGCGTCGACAGGGGCTCCTACAATGAGCAGTTCTTC	CASSVDRGSYNEQFF
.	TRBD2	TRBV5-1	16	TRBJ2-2	TGCGCCAGCAGCTTGGACGGGAGGCTCGACACCGGGGAGCTGTTTTTT	CASSLDGRLDTGELFF
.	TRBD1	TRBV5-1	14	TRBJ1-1	TGCGCCAGCAGCCTACTTGGGACAGGGGAGGAAGCTTTCTTT	CASSLLGTGEEAFF
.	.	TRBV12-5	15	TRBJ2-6	TGTGCTAGTGGTTTGGGGACTGCCGGGCTCAACGTCCTGACTTTC	CASGLGTAGLNVLTF
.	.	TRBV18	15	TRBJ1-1	TGTGCCAGCTCACCACCTAACTTACGAGGGACTGAAGCTTTCTTT	CASSPPNLRGTEAFF
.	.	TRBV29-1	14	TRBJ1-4	TGCAGCGTTGACGAGGCAGGGGCAAATGAAAAACTGTTTTTT	CSVDEAGANEKLFF
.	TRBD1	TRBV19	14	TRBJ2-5	TGTGCCAGTAGATCTGGACAGGCGGGAGAGACCCAGTACTTC	CASRSGQAGETQYF
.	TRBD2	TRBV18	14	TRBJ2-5	TGTGCCAGCCCCGGACTAGCGGGGAAAGAGACCCAGTACTTC	CASPGLAGKETQYF
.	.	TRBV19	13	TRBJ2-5	TGTGCCAGTAGACGGGGAATCCAAGAGACCCAGTACTTC	CASRRGIQETQYF
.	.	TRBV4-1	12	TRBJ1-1	TGCGCCAGCAGGGGGAGGGGGACTGAAGCTTTCTTT	CASRGRGTEAFF
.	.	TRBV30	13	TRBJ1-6	TGTGCCTGGAGTAGGAGGGAAAATTCACCCCTCCACTTT	CAWSRRENSPLHF
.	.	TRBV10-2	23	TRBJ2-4	TGCGCCAGCAGTGAGCCTACCCTCCTCTGGACAGGGAGGGAGGGGATAGCCAAAAACATTCAGTACTTC	CASSEPTLLWTGREGIAKNIQYF
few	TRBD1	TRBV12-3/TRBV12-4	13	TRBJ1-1	TGTGCCAGCAGTCCGACAGGGAGGACTGAAGCTTTCTTT	CASSPTGRTEAFF
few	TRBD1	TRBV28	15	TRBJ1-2	TGTGCCAGCAGTGTCGCCGGGACAGGGGTCTATGGCTACACCTTC	CASSVAGTGVYGYTF
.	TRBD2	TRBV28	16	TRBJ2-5	TGTGCCAGCAGTTTAGCAGGACTAGCGGGGGGAGAGACCCAGTACTTC	CASSLAGLAGGETQYF
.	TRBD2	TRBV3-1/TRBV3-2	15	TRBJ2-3	TGTGCCAGCAGTCAAACTAGCGGGTCGAGAGATACGCAGTATTTT	CASSQTSGSRDTQYF
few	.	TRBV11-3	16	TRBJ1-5	TGTGCCAGCAGCCCCTTACAACAGGGATATGATCAGCCCCAGCATTTT	CASSPLQQGYDQPQHF
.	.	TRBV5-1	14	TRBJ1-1	TGCGCCAGCAACGGAGGGAACATGAACACTGAAGCTTTCTTT	CASNGGNMNTEAFF
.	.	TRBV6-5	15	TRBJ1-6	TGTGCCAGCAGATTAGACAACTCCTATAATTCACCCCTCCACTTT	CASRLDNSYNSPLHF
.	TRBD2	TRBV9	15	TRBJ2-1	TGTGCCAGCAGCCCAGGCGGGGGGGCCTACAATGAGCAGTTCTTC	CASSPGGGAYNEQFF
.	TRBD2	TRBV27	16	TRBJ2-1	TGTGCCAGCAGTTTATCGACTAGCAGGCCCTACAATGAGCAGTTCTTC	CASSLSTSRPYNEQFF
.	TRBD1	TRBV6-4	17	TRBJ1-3	TGTGCCAGCAGTGACCTTCTCAGGGGGCTCTCTGGAAACACCATATATTTT	CASSDLLRGLSGNTIYF
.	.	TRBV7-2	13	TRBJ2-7	TGTGCCAGCAGCTTAGGGAACAGCTACGAGCAGTACTTC	CASSLGNSYEQYF
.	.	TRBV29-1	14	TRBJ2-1	TGCAGCGTTGGACGGGACACCCTCTACAATGAGCAGTTCTTC	CSVGRDTLYNEQFF
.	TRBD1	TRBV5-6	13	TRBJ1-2	TGTGCCAGCAGATCCAACGGACAGGGAGGGGACACCTTC	CASRSNGQGGDTF
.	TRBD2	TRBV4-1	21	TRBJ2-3	TGCGCCAGCAGCCAAGATCGGCGGACTAGCGGGAGGGTCCTCGCACCAGATACGCAGTATTTT	CASSQDRRTSGRVLAPDTQYF
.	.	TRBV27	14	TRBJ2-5	TGTGCCAGCAGTTTGGGGACATCACAAGAGACCCAGTACTTC	CASSLGTSQETQYF
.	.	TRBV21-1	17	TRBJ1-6	TGTGCCAGCAGCAAGTCGGAAGGGACAGAGACTAATTCACCCCTCCACTTT	CASSKSEGTETNSPLHF
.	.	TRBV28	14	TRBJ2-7	TGTGCCAGCAGTTTATGGGCAGGGGGGAGAGAGCAGTACTTC	CASSLWAGGREQYF
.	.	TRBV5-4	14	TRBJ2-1	TGTGCCAGCAGCCCTGAGCCGGGGTACAATGAGCAGTTCTTC	CASSPEPGYNEQFF
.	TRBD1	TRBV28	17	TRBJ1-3	TGTGCCAGCAGGGGGACAGGGAGCCCCCACTCTGGAAACACCATATATTTT	CASRGTGSPHSGNTIYF
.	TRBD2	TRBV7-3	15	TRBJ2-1	TGTGCCAGCAGCAGCCTAGCGGGGTCAGGCAATGAGCAGTTCTTC	CASSSLAGSGNEQFF
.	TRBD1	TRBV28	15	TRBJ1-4	TGTGCCAGCAGTTCAAGGGACAGAATTAATGAAAAACTGTTTTTT	CASSSRDRINEKLFF
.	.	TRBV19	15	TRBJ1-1	TGTGCCACTACTACTGAGGGGGGGCGACGGACTGAAGCTTTCTTT	CATTTEGGRRTEAFF
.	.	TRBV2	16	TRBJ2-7	TGTGCCAGCAGTGACCTCTTGGACAGACGTACCTACGAGCAGTACTTC	CASSDLLDRRTYEQYF
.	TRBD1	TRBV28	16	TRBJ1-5	TGTGCCAGCAGTCCCCCGGGACAGGGGTTAAGTCAGCCCCAGCATTTT	CASSPPGQGLSQPQHF